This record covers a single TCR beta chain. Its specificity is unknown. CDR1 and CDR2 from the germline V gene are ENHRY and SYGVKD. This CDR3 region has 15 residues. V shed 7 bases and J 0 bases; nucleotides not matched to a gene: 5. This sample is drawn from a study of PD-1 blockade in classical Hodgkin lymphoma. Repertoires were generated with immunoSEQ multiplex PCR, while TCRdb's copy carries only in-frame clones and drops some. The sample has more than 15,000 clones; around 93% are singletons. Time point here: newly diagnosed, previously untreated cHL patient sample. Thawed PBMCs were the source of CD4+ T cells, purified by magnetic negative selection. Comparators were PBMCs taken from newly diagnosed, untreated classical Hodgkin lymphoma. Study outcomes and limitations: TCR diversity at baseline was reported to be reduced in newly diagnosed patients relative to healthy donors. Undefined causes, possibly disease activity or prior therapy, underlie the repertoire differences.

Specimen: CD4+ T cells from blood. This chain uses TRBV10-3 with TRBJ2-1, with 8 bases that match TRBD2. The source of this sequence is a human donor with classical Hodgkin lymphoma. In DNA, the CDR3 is TGTGCCATCACGGGGGGGAGGGGCTCCTACAATGAGCAGTTCTTC. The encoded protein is CAITGGRGSYNEQFF.